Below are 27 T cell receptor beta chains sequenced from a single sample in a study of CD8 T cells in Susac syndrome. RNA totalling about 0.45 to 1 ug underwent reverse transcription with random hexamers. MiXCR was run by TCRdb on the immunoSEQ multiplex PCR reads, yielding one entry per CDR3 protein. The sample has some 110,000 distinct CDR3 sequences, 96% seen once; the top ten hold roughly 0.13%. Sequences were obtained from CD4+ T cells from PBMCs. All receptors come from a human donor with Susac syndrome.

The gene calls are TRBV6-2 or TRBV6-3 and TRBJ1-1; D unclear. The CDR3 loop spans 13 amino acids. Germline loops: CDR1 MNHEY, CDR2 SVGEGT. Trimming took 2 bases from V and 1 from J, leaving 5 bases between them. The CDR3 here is CASSYTGNTEAFF. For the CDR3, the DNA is TGTGCCAGCAGTTACACCGGGAACACTGAAGCTTTCTTT.

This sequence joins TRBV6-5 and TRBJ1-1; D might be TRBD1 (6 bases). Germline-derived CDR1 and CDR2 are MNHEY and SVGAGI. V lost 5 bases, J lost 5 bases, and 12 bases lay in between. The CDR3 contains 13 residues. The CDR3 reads CASSNPRGTEAFF. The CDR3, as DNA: TGTGCCAGCAGTAACCCCAGGGGAACTGAAGCTTTCTTT.

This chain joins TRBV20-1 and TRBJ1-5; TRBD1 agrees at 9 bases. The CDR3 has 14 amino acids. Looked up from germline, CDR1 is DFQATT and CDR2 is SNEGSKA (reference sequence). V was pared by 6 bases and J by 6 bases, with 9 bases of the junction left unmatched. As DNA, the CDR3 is TGCAGTGCGACGACAGGGGGAGGAAGTCAGCCCCAGCATTTT. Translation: CSATTGGGSQPQHF.

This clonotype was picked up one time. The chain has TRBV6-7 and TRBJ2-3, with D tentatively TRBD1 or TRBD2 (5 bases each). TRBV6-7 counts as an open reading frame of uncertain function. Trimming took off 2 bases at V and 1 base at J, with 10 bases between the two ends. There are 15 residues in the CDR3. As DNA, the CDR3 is TGTGCCAGCAGTTACAGGGGAGTTGGCACAGATACGCAGTATTTT. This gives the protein CASSYRGVGTDTQYF.

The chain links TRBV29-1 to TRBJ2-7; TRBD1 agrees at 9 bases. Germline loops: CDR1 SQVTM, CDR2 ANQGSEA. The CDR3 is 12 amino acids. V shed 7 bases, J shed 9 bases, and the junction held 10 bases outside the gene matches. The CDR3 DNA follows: TGCAGCGGGGGGGACAGGGAAAGTGTGCAGTACTTC. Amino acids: CSGGDRESVQYF.

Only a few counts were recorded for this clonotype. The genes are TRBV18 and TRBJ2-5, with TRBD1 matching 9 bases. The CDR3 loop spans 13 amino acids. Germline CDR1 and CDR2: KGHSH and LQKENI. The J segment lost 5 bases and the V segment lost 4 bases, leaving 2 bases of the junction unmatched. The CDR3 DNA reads TGTGCCAGCTCACGGACAGGGGTGGAGACCCAGTACTTC. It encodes CASSRTGVETQYF.

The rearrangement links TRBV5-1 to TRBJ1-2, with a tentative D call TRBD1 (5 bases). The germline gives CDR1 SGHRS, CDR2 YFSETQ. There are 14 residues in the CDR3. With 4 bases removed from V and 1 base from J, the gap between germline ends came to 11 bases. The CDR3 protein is CASSPDGGNYGYTF. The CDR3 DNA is TGCGCCAGCAGCCCGGACGGGGGTAACTATGGCTACACCTTC.

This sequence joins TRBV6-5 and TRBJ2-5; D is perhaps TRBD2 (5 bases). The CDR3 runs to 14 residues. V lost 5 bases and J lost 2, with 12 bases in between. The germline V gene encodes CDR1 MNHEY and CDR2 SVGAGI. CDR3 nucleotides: TGTGCCAGCAGTCCCCGAGGGTTTCAAGAGACCCAGTACTTC. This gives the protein CASSPRGFQETQYF.

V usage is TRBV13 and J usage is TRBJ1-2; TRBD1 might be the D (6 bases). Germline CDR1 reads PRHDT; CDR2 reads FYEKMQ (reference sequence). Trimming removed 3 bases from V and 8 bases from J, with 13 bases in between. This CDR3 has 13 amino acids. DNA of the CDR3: TGTGCCAGCAGCTTCAGGGGTGGTTACGGCTACACCTTC. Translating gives CASSFRGGYGYTF.

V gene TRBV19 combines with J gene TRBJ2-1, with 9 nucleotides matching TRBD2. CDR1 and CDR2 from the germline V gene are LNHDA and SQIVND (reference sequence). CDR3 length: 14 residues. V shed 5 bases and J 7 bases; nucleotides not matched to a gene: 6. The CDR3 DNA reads TGTGCCAGTAGTGTAGCGGGAGTGGATAATGAGCAGTTCTTC. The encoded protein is CASSVAGVDNEQFF.

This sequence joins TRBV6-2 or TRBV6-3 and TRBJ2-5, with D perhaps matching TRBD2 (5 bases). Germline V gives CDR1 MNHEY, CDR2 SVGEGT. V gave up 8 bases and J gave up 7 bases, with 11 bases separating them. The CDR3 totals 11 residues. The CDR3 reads CASAGVGTQYF. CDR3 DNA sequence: TGTGCCAGCGCGGGCGTGGGGACCCAGTACTTC.

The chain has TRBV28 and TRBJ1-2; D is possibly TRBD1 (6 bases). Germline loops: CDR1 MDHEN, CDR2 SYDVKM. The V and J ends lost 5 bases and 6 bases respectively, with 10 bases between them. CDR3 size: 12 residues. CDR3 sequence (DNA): TGTGCCAGCAGTGGGGACAAGCATGGCTACACCTTC. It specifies CASSGDKHGYTF.

The CDR3 nucleotides are TGTGCCAGCAGCTGGACAGGGATCCAGCAGGGCTACACCTTC. Protein: CASSWTGIQQGYTF. The chain recombines TRBV5-4 with TRBJ1-2; 8 nucleotides align to TRBD1. V shed 3 bases and J 8 bases; nucleotides not matched to a gene: 9. Germline V lookup: CDR1 SGHNT, CDR2 YYREEE (reference sequence). The CDR3 runs to 14 residues.

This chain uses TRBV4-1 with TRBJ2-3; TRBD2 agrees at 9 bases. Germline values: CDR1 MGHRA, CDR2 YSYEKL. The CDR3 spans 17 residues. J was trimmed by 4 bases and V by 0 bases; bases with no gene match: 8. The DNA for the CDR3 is TGCGCCAGCAGCCAAGAAAAGGCGGGAGGGGGGCCAGATACGCAGTATTTT. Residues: CASSQEKAGGGPDTQYF.

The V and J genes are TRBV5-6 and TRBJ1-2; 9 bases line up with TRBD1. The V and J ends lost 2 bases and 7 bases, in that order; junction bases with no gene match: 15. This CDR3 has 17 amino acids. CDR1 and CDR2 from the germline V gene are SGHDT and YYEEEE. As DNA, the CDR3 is TGTGCCAGCAGCTTTGGAACGGGACAGGGAGGTTTAGCTGGCTACACCTTC. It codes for CASSFGTGQGGLAGYTF.

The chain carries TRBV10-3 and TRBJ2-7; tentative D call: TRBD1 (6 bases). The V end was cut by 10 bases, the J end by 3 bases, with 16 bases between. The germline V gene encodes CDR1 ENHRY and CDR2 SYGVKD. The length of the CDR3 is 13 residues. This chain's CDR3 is CATAPTGNYEQYF. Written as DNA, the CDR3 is TGTGCCACCGCGCCTACAGGGAACTACGAGCAGTACTTC.

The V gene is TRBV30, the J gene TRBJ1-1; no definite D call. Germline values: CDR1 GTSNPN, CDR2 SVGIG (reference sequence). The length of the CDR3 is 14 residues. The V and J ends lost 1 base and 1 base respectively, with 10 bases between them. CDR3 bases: TGTGCCTGGAGTGGAGGTAAGGGGAACACTGAAGCTTTCTTT. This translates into CAWSGGKGNTEAFF.

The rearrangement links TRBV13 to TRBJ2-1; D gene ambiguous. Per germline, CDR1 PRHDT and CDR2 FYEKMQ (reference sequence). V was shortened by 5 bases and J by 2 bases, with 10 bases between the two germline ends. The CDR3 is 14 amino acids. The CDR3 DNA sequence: TGTGCCAGCAGCACCCATGGCCCCTACAATGAGCAGTTCTTC. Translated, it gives CASSTHGPYNEQFF.

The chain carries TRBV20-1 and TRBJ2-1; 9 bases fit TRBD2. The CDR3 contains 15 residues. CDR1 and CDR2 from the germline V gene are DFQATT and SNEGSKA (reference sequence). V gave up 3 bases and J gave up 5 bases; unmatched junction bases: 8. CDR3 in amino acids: CSASKLAGINNEQFF. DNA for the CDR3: TGCAGTGCTAGCAAGCTAGCGGGAATCAACAATGAGCAGTTCTTC.

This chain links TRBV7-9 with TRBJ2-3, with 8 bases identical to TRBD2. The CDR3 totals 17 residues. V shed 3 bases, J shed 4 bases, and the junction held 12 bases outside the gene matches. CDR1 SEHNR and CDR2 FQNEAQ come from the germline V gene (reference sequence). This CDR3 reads CASSLASGLVSADTQYF. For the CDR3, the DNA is TGTGCCAGCAGCTTGGCTTCGGGACTAGTCAGTGCAGATACGCAGTATTTT.

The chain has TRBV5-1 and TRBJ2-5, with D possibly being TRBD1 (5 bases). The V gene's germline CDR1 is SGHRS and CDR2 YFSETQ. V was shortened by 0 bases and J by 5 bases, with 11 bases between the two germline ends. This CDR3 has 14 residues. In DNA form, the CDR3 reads TGCGCCAGCAGCTTGGTTCAGGGCCCGGAGACCCAGTACTTC. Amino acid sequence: CASSLVQGPETQYF.

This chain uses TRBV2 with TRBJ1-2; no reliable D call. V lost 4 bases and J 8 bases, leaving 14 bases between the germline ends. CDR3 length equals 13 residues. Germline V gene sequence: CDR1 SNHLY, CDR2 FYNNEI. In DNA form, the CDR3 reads TGTGCCAGCAGTGTAAGCCAGACAAGAGGCTACACCTTC. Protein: CASSVSQTRGYTF.

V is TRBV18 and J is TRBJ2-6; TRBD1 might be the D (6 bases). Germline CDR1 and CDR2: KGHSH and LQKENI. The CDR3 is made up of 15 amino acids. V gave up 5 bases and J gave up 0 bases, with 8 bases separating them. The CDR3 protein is CASSTGYSGANVLTF. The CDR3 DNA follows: TGTGCCAGCTCAACAGGGTACTCTGGGGCCAACGTCCTGACTTTC.

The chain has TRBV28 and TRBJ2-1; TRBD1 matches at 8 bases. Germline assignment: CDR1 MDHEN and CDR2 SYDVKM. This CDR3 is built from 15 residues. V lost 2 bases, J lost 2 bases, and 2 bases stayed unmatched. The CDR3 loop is CASSLPGQAYNEQFF. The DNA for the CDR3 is TGTGCCAGCAGTTTACCGGGACAGGCCTACAATGAGCAGTTCTTC.

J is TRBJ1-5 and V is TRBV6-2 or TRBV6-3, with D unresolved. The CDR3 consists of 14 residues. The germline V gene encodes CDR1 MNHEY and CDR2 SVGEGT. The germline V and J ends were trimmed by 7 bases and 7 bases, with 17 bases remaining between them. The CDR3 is CASTPTRLWQPQHF. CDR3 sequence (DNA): TGTGCCAGCACCCCAACCCGTCTTTGGCAGCCCCAGCATTTT.

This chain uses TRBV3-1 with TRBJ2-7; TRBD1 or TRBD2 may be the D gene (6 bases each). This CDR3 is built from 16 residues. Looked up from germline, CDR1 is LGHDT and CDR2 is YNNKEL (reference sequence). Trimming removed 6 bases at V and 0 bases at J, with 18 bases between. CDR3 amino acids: CASSRSGALSSYEQYF. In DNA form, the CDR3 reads TGTGCCAGCAGTCGATCGGGGGCCCTCAGCTCCTACGAGCAGTACTTC.

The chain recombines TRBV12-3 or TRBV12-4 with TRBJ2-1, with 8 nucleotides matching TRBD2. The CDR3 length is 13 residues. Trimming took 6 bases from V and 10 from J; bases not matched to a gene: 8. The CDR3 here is CASRREVQREQFF. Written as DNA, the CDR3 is TGTGCCAGCAGGCGGGAGGTCCAAAGGGAGCAGTTCTTC.